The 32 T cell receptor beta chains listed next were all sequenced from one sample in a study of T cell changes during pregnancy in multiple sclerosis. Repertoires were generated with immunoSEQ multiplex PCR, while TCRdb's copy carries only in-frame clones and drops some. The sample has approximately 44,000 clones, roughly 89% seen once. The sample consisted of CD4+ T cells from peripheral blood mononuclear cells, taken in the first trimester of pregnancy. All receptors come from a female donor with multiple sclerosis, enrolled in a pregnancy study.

CDR3 residues: CASSVFAGDNTGELFF. CDR3 coding DNA: TGTGCCAGCAGTGTCTTTGCAGGGGATAACACCGGGGAGCTGTTTTTT. V usage is TRBV6-1 and J usage is TRBJ2-2; perhaps TRBD1 as D (6 bases). The CDR3 sequence is 16 residues long. The germline CDR1 and CDR2 sequences are MNHNS and SASEGT. V was pared by 4 bases and J by 2 bases, with 14 bases between.

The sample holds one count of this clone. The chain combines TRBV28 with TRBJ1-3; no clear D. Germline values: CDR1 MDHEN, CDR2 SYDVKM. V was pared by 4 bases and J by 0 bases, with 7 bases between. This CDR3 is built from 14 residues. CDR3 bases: TGTGCCAGCAGTTGGGCTTTCTCTGGAAACACCATATATTTT. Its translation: CASSWAFSGNTIYF.

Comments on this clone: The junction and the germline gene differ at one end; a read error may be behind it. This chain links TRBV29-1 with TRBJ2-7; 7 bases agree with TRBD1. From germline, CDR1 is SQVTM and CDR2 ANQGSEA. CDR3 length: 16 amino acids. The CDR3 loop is CSVEKDDRVGSYEQHF. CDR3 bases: TGCAGCGTGGAAAAAGATGACAGGGTTGGGTCCTACGAGCAGCACTTC.

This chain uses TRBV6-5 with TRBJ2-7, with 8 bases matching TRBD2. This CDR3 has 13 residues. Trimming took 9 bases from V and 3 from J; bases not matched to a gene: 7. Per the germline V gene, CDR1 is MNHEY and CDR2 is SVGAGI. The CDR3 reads CARPTSENYEQYF. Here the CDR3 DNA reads TGTGCCAGGCCGACTAGCGAGAACTACGAGCAGTACTTC.

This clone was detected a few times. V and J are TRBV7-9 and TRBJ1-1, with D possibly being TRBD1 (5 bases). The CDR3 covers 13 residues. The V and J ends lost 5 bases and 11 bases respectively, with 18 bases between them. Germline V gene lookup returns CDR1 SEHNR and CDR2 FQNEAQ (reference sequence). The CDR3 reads CASSTREGRDAFF. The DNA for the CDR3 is TGTGCCAGCAGCACAAGGGAGGGGAGGGATGCTTTCTTT.

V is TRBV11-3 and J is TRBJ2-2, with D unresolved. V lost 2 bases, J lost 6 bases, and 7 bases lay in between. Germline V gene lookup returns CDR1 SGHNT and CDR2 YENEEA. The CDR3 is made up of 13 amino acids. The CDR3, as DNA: TGTGCCAGCAGCTTACTACGTTCCGGGGAGCTGTTTTTT. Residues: CASSLLRSGELFF.

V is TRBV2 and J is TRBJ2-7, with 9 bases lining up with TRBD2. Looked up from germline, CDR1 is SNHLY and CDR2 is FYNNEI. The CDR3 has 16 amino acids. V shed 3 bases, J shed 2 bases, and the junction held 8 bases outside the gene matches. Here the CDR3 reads CASSEWETSGPYEQYF. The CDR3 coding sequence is TGTGCCAGCAGTGAGTGGGAGACTAGCGGCCCCTACGAGCAGTACTTC. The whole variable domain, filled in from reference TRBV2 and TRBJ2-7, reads EPEVTQTPSHQVTQMGQEVILRCVPISNHLYFYWYRQILGQKVEFLVSFYNNEISEKSEIFDDQFSVERPDGSNFTLKIRSTKLEDSAMYFCASSEWETSGPYEQYFGPGTRLTVT.

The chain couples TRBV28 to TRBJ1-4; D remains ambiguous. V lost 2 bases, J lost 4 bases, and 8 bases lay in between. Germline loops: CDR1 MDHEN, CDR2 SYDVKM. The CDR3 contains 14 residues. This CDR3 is CASSLAGGNEKLFF. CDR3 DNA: TGTGCCAGCAGTTTAGCTGGAGGTAATGAAAAACTGTTTTTT.

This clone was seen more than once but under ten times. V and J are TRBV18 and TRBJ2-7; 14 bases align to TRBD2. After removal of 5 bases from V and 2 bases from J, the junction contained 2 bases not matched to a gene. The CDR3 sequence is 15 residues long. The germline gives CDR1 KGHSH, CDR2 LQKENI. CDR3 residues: CASSLTSGRAYEQYF. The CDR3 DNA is TGTGCCAGCTCATTGACTAGCGGGAGGGCCTACGAGCAGTACTTC.

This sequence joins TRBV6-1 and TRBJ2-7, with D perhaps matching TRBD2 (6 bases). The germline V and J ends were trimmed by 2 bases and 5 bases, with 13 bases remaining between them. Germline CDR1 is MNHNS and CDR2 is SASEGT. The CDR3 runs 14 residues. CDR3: CASSERGLGDEQYF. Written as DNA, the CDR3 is TGTGCCAGCAGTGAACGGGGGTTGGGGGACGAGCAGTACTTC.

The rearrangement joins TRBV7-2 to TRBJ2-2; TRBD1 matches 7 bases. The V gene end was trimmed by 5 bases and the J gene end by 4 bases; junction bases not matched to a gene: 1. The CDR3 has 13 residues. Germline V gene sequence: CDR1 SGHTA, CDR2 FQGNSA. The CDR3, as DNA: TGTGCCAGCAGCAGGGGGCGCACCGGGGAGCTGTTTTTT. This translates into CASSRGRTGELFF.

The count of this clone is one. The CDR3: CASSFTGRLTEAFF. The DNA for the CDR3 is TGTGCCAGCAGTTTTACAGGGCGGTTGACTGAAGCTTTCTTT. V usage is TRBV28 and J usage is TRBJ1-1, with D maybe TRBD1 (6 bases). Trimming took off 3 bases at V and 5 bases at J, with 13 bases between the two ends. The germline CDR1 and CDR2 sequences are MDHEN and SYDVKM. The CDR3 sequence is 14 residues long.

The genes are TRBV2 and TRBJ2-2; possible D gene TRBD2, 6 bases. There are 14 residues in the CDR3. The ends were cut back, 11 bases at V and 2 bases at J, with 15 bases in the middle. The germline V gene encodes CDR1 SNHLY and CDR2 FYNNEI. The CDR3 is CAARSGLNTGELFF. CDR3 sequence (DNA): TGTGCCGCGAGGTCGGGACTCAACACCGGGGAGCTGTTTTTT.

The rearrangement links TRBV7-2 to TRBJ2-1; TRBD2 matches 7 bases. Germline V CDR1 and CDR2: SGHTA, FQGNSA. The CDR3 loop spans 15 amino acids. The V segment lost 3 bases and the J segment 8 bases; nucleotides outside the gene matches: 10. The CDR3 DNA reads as TGTGCCAGCAGCTTGGGAGGGAGGTCTAGCTATGAGCAGTTCTTC. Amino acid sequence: CASSLGGRSSYEQFF.

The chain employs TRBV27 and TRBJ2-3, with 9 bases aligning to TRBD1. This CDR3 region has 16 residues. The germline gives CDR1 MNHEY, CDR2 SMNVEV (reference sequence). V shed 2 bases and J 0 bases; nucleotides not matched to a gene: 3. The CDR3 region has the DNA TGTGCCAGCAGTTTACCGGACAGGGGAAGCACAGATACGCAGTATTTT. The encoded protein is CASSLPDRGSTDTQYF.

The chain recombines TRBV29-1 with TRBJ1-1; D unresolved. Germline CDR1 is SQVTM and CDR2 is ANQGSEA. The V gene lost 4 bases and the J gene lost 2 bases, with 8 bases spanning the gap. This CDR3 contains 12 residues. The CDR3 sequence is CSVGHPNTEAFF. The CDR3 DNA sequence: TGCAGCGTTGGACATCCTAACACTGAAGCTTTCTTT.

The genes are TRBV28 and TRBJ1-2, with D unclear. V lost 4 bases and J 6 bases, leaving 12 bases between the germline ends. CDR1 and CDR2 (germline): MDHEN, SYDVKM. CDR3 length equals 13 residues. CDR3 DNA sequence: TGTGCCAGCAGTTCCCGGGTAGGAGATGGCTACACCTTC. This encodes CASSSRVGDGYTF.

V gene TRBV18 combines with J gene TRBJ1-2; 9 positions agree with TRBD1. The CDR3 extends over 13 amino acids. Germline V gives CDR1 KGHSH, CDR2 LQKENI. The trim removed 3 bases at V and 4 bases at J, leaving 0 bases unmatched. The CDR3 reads CASSPGQGYGYTF. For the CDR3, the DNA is TGTGCCAGCTCACCGGGACAGGGCTATGGCTACACCTTC.

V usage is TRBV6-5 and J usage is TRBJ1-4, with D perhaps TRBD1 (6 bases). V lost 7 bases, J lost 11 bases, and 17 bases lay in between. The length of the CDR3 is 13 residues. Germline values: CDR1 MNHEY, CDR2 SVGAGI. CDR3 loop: CASNPGAGGKLFF. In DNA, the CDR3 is TGTGCCAGCAACCCAGGGGCGGGGGGGAAACTGTTTTTT.

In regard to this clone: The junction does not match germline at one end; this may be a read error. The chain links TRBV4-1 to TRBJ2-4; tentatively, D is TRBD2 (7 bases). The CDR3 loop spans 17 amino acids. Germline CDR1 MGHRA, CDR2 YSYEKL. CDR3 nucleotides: TGCGCCAGCAGCCAACCTTCCGGGGCGGGGGCCAGAAACATTCAGTACTTC. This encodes CASSQPSGAGARNIQYF.

The CDR3 DNA follows: TGTGCCAGCAGCTCCCGGTCAGGCGAGCAGTTCTTC. Translating it yields CASSSRSGEQFF. The chain has TRBV11-3 and TRBJ2-1; D ambiguous. V was clipped by 4 bases and J by 10 bases, with 11 bases between them. CDR3 length equals 12 residues. Germline CDR1 reads SGHNT; CDR2 reads YENEEA.

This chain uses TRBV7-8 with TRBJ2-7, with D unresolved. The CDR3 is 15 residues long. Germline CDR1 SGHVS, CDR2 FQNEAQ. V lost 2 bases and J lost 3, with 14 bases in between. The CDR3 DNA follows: TGTGCCAGCAGCTTACTCGGAGACTCCAGCTACGAGCAGTACTTC. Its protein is CASSLLGDSSYEQYF.

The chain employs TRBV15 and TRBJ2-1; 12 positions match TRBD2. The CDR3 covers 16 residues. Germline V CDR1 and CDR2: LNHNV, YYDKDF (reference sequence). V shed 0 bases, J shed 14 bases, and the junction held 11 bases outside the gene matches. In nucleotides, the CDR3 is TGTGCCACCAGCAGAGATCGCGGACTAGCGGGATCGATGAAGTTCTTC. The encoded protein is CATSRDRGLAGSMKFF.

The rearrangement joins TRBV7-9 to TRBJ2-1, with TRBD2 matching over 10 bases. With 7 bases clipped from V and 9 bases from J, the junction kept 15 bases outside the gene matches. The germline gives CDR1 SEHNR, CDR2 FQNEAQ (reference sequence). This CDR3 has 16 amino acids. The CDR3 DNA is TGTGCCAGCAAGGGGGTAGAACTAGCGGGATCAAGTGAGCAGTTCTTC. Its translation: CASKGVELAGSSEQFF.

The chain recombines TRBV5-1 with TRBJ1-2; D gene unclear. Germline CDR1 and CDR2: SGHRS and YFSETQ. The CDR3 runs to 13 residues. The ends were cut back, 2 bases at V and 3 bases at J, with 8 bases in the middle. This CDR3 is CASSFSGDYGYTF. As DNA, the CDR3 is TGCGCCAGCAGCTTTTCAGGCGACTATGGCTACACCTTC.

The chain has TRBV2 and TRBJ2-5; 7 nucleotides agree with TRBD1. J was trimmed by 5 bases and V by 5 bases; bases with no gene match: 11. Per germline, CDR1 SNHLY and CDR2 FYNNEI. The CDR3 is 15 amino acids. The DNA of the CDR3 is TGTGCCAGCAGTACGCTTTACAGGGGTGGGGAGACCCAGTACTTC. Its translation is CASSTLYRGGETQYF.

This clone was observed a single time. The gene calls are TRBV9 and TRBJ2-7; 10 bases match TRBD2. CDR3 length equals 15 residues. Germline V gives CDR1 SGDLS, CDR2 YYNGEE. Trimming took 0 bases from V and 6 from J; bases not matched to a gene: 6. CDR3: CASSVDQREGFEQYF. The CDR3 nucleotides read TGTGCCAGCAGCGTAGATCAGCGGGAGGGCTTCGAGCAGTACTTC.

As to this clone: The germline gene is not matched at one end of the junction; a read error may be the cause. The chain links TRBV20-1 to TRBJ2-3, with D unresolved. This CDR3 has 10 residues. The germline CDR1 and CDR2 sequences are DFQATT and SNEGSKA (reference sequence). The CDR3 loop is CSASRDTQYF. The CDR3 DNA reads TGCAGTGCTAGCAGAGATACGCAGTATTTT.

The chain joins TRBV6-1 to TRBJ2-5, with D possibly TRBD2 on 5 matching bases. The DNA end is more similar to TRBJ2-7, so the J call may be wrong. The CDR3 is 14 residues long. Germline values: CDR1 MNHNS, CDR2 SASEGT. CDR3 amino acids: CASTIGVRNYEQYF. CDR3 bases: TGTGCCAGCACAATCGGGGTCCGAAACTACGAGCAGTACTTC.

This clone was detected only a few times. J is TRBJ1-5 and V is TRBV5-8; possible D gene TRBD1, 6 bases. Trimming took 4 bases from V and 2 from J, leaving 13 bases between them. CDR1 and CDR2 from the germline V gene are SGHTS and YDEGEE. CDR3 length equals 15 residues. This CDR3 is CASSASGVRNQPQHF. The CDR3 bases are TGTGCCAGCAGCGCATCAGGGGTACGCAATCAGCCCCAGCATTTT. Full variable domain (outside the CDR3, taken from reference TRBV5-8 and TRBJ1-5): EAGVTQSPTHLIKTRGQQATLRCSPISGHTSVYWYQQALGLGLQFLLWYDEGEERNRGNFPPRFSGRQFPNYSSELNVNALELEDSALYLCASSASGVRNQPQHFGDGTRLSIL.

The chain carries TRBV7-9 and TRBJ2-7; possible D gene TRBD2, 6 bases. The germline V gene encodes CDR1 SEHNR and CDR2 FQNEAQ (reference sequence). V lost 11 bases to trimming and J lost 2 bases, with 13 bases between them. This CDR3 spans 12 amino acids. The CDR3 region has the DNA TGTGCCGGCGGGGAGTTAACCTACGAGCAGTACTTC. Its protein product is CAGGELTYEQYF.

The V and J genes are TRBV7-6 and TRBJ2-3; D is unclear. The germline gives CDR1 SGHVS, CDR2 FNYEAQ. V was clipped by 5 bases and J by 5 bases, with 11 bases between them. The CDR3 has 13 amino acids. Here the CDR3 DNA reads TGTGCCAGCAGCCTAGACAATGGAGATACGCAGTATTTT. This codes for CASSLDNGDTQYF.